These T cell receptor beta chains were read from a single sample in a study of identical twins. MiXCR, applied by TCRdb to the 5' RACE reads, yields one record per CDR3 protein. The sample lists 700,000 or so distinct CDR3 sequences; 21% were seen once. These data also featured in a second study, about T cells expressing NK-cell markers.

The sample was PBMCs. Receptors originate from a woman in her late teens or twenties in good health. Each CDR3 is given without its conserved first and last residue.

V gene	J gene	CDR3 protein
TRBV20-1	TRBJ2-7	SAGVASGSQLGYEQY
TRBV10-3	TRBJ1-3	AARPGQYSGNTIY
TRBV20-1	TRBJ2-3	SATDRTSGLTDTQY
TRBV5-1	TRBJ2-1	ASRVLSSYNEQF
TRBV12-3/TRBV12-4	TRBJ1-5	ASSLRGGGSQPQH
TRBV2	TRBJ1-1	ASSWEQAPGIRDTEAF
TRBV29-1	TRBJ2-7	SVETDTYEQY
TRBV15	TRBJ2-7	ATSRDGTGSEQY
TRBV6-1	TRBJ2-7	ASRTTGTRGVEQY
TRBV6-1	TRBJ2-3	ASLGHRRTDTQY
TRBV29-1	TRBJ2-1	STRGTSPYNEQF
TRBV25-1	TRBJ2-1	ASSHTWGPLRYNEQF
TRBV5-1	TRBJ2-3	ASRRGRDTDTQY
TRBV7-9	TRBJ2-7	ASSADRSEQY
TRBV13	TRBJ2-1	ASSIRLAGAFNEQF
TRBV10-3	TRBJ2-5	AISQRGDQETQY
TRBV2	TRBJ2-1	ASSGGGSYNEQF
TRBV29-1	TRBJ2-5	SVAPGSGDQETQY
TRBV5-1	TRBJ2-1	ASSPTAGLGANIRYNEQF
TRBV7-8	TRBJ2-7	ASSLVFSYEQY
TRBV20-1	TRBJ2-7	SATPRAGGIGYEQY
TRBV10-3	TRBJ2-1	AISRGGAGNEQF
TRBV10-3	TRBJ2-5	AISPPGGQETQY
TRBV9	TRBJ2-1	ASSLDREVGNEQF
TRBV7-8	TRBJ2-5	ASSHDIQETQY
TRBV6-2/TRBV6-3	TRBJ2-1	ASSRGRYNEQF
TRBV20-1	TRBJ2-3	SATPRVGSTDTQY
TRBV6-5	TRBJ1-6	ASRYSTAGRSPLH
TRBV6-1	TRBJ2-3	ASTMRTGLTDTQY
TRBV6-5	TRBJ2-5	ASSSSPGPRY
TRBV20-1	TRBJ2-3	SAGLPTLAGRTDTQY
TRBV9	TRBJ2-7	ASSPNGREQY
TRBV20-1	TRBJ2-1	SARVEAGGNEQF
TRBV3-1	TRBJ2-5	ASSQEFPSRLAEETQY
TRBV5-1	TRBJ2-5	ASSLAGRGQETQY
TRBV4-2	TRBJ2-3	ASSQGGLAGDTDTQY
TRBV20-1	TRBJ2-3	SADLAADTQY
TRBV2	TRBJ2-7	ASLQGTYEQY
TRBV5-1	TRBJ1-1	ASSLAFGQGNTEAF
TRBV20-1	TRBJ2-7	SAVSGGLSYEQY
TRBV3-1	TRBJ2-7	ATSQDLTGTSPNYEQY
TRBV18	TRBJ2-2	ASSRASGQANTGELF
TRBV27	TRBJ2-5	ASSHGGYQETQY
TRBV12-3/TRBV12-4	TRBJ2-3	ASRNRDLLTQY
TRBV5-1	TRBJ2-1	ASSPAVLAGNNEQF
TRBV5-6	TRBJ2-7	ASSQPRNRVYYEQY
TRBV7-3	TRBJ2-3	ASSLSGVGTDTQY
TRBV5-1	TRBJ2-3	ASSLALGGRTDTQY
TRBV27	TRBJ1-1	ASSLSGGYLPGEAF
TRBV6-2/TRBV6-3	TRBJ2-7	ASSSGSFPEQY
TRBV29-1	TRBJ2-1	SVHTGTRDEQF
TRBV11-2	TRBJ2-1	ASSLALHNEQF
TRBV6-2/TRBV6-3	TRBJ2-2	ASSYQRDSQTGELF
TRBV5-1	TRBJ2-3	ASSLGQGLRTDTQY
TRBV29-1	TRBJ2-3	SVRASLGTDTQY
TRBV20-1	TRBJ2-7	SARDGGSYEQY
TRBV10-3	TRBJ1-5	AISERTGGSNQPQH
TRBV11-1	TRBJ2-6	ASSLWGGTGVDGANVLT
TRBV6-1	TRBJ1-2	ASNTGRSLGGYT
TRBV7-6	TRBJ2-5	ASSRLAPETQY